Below, 6 T cell receptor beta chains from the same sample are listed, as sequenced in a study of T cells in localized non-small cell lung cancer. Using immunoSEQ multiplex PCR, the repertoire was profiled, and TCRdb retains in-frame clones only, with some absent. The table includes about 41,000 clones, about 88% detected once. The source material was peripheral blood, sampled before any cancer treatment. The receptors were sampled from a woman aged 18-55 years with stage III lung adenocarcinoma.

The chain carries TRBV15 and TRBJ1-4; a possible D gene is TRBD1 (5 bases). The CDR3 contains 15 residues. CDR1 is LNHNV and CDR2 is YYDKDF in the germline V gene (reference sequence). Trimming shortened V by 0 bases and J by 11 bases, and 16 bases separated the two germline ends. In nucleotides, the CDR3 is TGTGCCACCAGCAGAGATCGGGGTGAGGGGCAGAAACTGTTTTTT. Its translation is CATSRDRGEGQKLFF.

The V and J genes are TRBV6-1 and TRBJ1-1; 10 bases line up with TRBD1. The CDR3 runs 15 residues. The germline CDR1 and CDR2 sequences are MNHNS and SASEGT. Trimming cost V 4 bases and J 7 bases; bases outside gene matches: 9. The CDR3 spells CASSAFSDRGVEAFF. CDR3 sequence (DNA): TGTGCCAGCAGTGCGTTCTCGGACAGGGGGGTTGAAGCTTTCTTT.

The chain carries TRBV7-9 and TRBJ1-2; D gene unclear. The CDR3 is made up of 15 amino acids. V shed 5 bases and J shed 3 bases, with 16 bases lying between them. In germline, CDR1 is SEHNR, CDR2 FQNEAQ (reference sequence). The DNA for the CDR3 is TGTGCCAGCAGCGCTCGAAGCGGGCCCTACTATGGCTACACCTTC. This codes for CASSARSGPYYGYTF.

This clone qualifies as large. The chain employs TRBV7-9 and TRBJ2-7; the D gene could be TRBD1 or TRBD2 (5 bases each). Germline values: CDR1 SEHNR, CDR2 FQNEAQ (reference sequence). The CDR3 spans 16 residues. The V and J ends lost 1 base and 2 bases respectively, with 15 bases between them. CDR3 nucleotide sequence: TGTGCCAGCAGCTTAGAGGGGAGCCGCAGACCCTACGAGCAGTACTTC. It encodes CASSLEGSRRPYEQYF. Variable domain in full (rest from reference TRBV7-9 and TRBJ2-7): DTGVSQNPRHKITKRGQNVTFRCDPISEHNRLYWYRQTLGQGPEFLTYFQNEAQLEKSRLLSDRFSAERPKGSFSTLEIQRTEQGDSAMYLCASSLEGSRRPYEQYFGPGTRLTVT.

This clone was counted a single time. The chain links TRBV10-3 to TRBJ1-2; 7 bases match TRBD1. Unmatched junction bases numbered 14, after V lost 10 bases and J lost 3 bases. Germline V lookup: CDR1 ENHRY, CDR2 SYGVKD. This CDR3 has 15 amino acids. CDR3: CATRQGSLGDYGYTF. DNA of the CDR3: TGTGCCACGCGACAGGGTTCCCTTGGGGACTATGGCTACACCTTC.

The J gene is TRBJ2-1, the V gene TRBV11-1; 14 bases agree with TRBD2. Germline values: CDR1 SGHAT, CDR2 FQDESV (reference sequence). The CDR3 has 16 amino acids. Trimming at V came to 5 bases and at J to 6 bases, leaving 6 bases not matched to a gene. The CDR3 region has the DNA TGTGCCAGCAGCCCGCCGACTAGCGGGGGGGCCAATGAGCAGTTCTTC. It codes for CASSPPTSGGANEQFF.